This T cell receptor (beta chain) derives from a study of T cells in women clearing cervical HPV infection. Turning to the study itself: For cases, blood was sampled a median 149 days after lesion detection, interquartile range about 90 to 200 days. Overall study findings and caveats: Cases carried less TRBV6-7 than controls: approximately 0.1% versus 0.16%. Cases and controls were distinguished at AUC roughly 0.86 by richness and V genes.

Produced via immunoSEQ multiplex PCR; TCRdb's table is partial and in-frame only. The specimen's table records 40,000 or so clones. Germline CDR1 reads SGHTA; CDR2 reads FQGTGA. The CDR3 has 16 residues. The V gene lost 2 bases and the J gene lost 1 base, with 12 bases spanning the gap. In the case of this clone: As yet, its antigen is unknown. The CDR3 end is not reached by the read, which stops 3 residues before it; the germline J gene fills it in.

The J gene is TRBJ2-1, the V gene TRBV7-3; D is perhaps TRBD2 (5 bases). The sample comprised blood buffy coat. This sequence originates from a woman between 18 and 70 years old with a cervical HPV16 infection that either progressed to CIN3+ or cleared (not recorded which). The sequenced CDR3 bases are TGTGCCAGCAGCTTACTGGGGTCGGGGTCCTACAATGAG. Translation: CASSLLGSGSYNE. The full CDR3 reads CASSLLGSGSYNEQFF.